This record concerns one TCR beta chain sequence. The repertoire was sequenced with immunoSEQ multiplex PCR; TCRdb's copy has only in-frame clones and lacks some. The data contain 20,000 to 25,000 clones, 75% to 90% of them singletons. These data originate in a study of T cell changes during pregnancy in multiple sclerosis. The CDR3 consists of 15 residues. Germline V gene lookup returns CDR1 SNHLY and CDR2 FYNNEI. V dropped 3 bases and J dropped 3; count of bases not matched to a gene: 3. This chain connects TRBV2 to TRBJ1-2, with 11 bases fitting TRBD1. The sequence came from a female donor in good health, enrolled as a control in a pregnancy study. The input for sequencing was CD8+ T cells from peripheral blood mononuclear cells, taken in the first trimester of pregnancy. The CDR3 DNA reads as TGTGCCAGCAGTGAGGGACAGGGGGTTTACTATGGCTACACCTTC. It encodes CASSEGQGVYYGYTF.